Given below is one TCR beta chain in context. Its antigen is unknown. TCR alpha and beta CDR3 regions were amplified from RNA using iRepertoire nested multiplex PCR. Tissue mRNA or PBMC total RNA, about 85-400 ng, went into one-step reverse transcription and amplification. In TCRdb, the multiplex PCR reads were re-called with MiXCR into one record per CDR3 protein. The data contain some 180,000 distinct CDR3 sequences, 25% to 35% of them singletons. The data stem from a study of glioma-infiltrating T cells. General study points: CDR3 overlap between tissue and blood was very small.

Germline CDR1 and CDR2: SQVTM and ANQGSEA. This CDR3 spans 12 amino acids. This chain joins TRBV29-1 and TRBJ2-7, with 8 positions matching TRBD2. The sequencing input was glioma tissue, nonneoplastic brain tissue, or PBMCs (not recorded which). The clonotype was recovered from a human donor with low-grade glioma or glioblastoma, undergoing nonglioma brain surgery, or in good health (not recorded which). In nucleotides, the CDR3 is TGCAACGGGGGGGCTAGCTCCTACGAGCAGTACTTC. Residues: CNGGASSYEQYF.